Included here is one T cell receptor (beta chain) sequence, with context. Its antigen is undetermined. One junction end disagrees with the germline gene, perhaps due to a read error. The sample belongs to a study of Ad26.COV2.S vaccination and SARS-CoV-2 variants. Notes on the study in general: Vaccine recipients showed a spike-specific TCR breadth that was higher than in placebo recipients. Substantial response breadth was reportedly seen for spike-specific CD8+ and CD4+ T cells after vaccination.

Assay used: immunoSEQ multiplex PCR; TCRdb lists only in-frame clones, some missing. The sample records roughly 390,000 clones, around nine tenths being singletons. Treatment denoted: roughly 18 received Ad26.COV2.S at low or high dose, single or two shots; about five received placebo; per-sample allocation not given. After the first vaccine or placebo injection, samples were drawn on day 63. Donation was by an adult aged 18-55 years who was in Boston. Wuhan-strain SARS-CoV-2 spike was expressed by the Ad26 vector that made up the vaccine. Per germline, CDR1 MNHNS and CDR2 SASEGT. CDR3 length equals 15 residues.

The receptor was derived from a person aged 18-60 years who received the Ad26.COV2.S COVID-19 vaccine or a placebo. The rearrangement joins TRBV6-1 to TRBJ2-7; 8 positions match TRBD2. Sequenced here: peripheral blood, sampled in a trial of Ad26.COV2.S vaccine versus placebo. The CDR3 coding sequence is TGTGCCAGCTGTGAGCGGGGGCAAAACTCCTACGAGCAGTACTTC. Translation gives CASCERGQNSYEQYF.